The present entry profiles one T cell receptor (beta chain) with its context. The antigen remains undetermined. The PCR ran on 60 Vbeta and 13 Jbeta primers. Sequenced by immunoSEQ multiplex PCR; TCRdb stores in-frame clones only, minus some. The table includes tens of thousands of clones, 76% detected once. The sample comes from a study of cytomegalovirus exposure and HLA in healthy donors. Study-level results: The study labeled around 160 TCR beta chains cytomegalovirus-associated. A later analysis reportedly identified an Asian-associated ancestry cluster as carrying fewer N-insertions than the approximately 730-donor mean. In a later analysis, compared with equally common non-associated chains, HLA-associated beta chains were more expanded.

The CDR3 spans 14 residues. V lost 3 bases and J 2 bases, leaving 8 bases between the germline ends. The germline CDR1 and CDR2 sequences are WSHSY and SAAADI. This TCR was sampled from a male donor in good health and CMV-seronegative. The chain couples TRBV10-2 to TRBJ1-5; TRBD1 is a possible D gene (5 bases). The sequenced sample consisted of PBMCs. The CDR3 nucleotides are TGCGCCAGCAGTGAAGCGGGGGGCAATCAGCCCCAGCATTTT. Translating gives CASSEAGGNQPQHF.